This TCR beta chain was captured by sequencing in a study of T cell repertoires in cytomegalovirus infection. On this clonotype itself: The antigen is not known.

Germline lookup yields CDR1 SQVTM and CDR2 ANQGSEA. Trimming cost V 7 bases and J 6 bases, with 19 bases left between them. CDR3 length: 13 residues. TCRdb processed the reads anew with MiXCR; each CDR3 protein has one entry. The repertoire holds fewer than 350,000 distinct CDR3 sequences, 25% to 35% seen once, with roughly 20% in the top ten. Specimen: cultured PBMCs, collected from culture after CMV antigen stimulation. This chain joins TRBV29-1 and TRBJ2-7, with D perhaps matching TRBD2 (6 bases). This receptor was taken from a human donor in good health (CMV status not recorded). Some clones in this sample may be carry-over from other donors' samples. For the CDR3, the DNA is TGCAGCGGCTCGGGAGTACGGTCTAGCGAGCAGTACTTC. Protein: CSGSGVRSSEQYF.